The clone carrying this TCR beta chain was observed a few times. CDR1 is MNHNS, CDR2 SASEGT, per germline. The CDR3 is 17 residues long. V was cut by 1 base and J by 0 bases, with 12 bases left in between. TCRdb reanalysed the reads using MiXCR and keeps one entry per CDR3 protein. The sample includes some 240,000 distinct CDR3 sequences, about 15% seen only once; the top ten take roughly 50%. The data are from a study of T cell repertoires in cytomegalovirus infection. Input material: CD8+ T cells from PBMCs. The V call is TRBV6-1, the J call TRBJ2-2; tentatively, D is TRBD1 or TRBD2 (5 bases each). This clonotype originated in a human donor in good health (CMV status not recorded). Some clones in this sample may be carry-over from other donors' samples. The chain's CDR3 is CASSEVKGDANTGELFF. The CDR3 DNA is TGTGCCAGCAGTGAAGTGAAAGGGGACGCGAACACCGGGGAGCTGTTTTTT.